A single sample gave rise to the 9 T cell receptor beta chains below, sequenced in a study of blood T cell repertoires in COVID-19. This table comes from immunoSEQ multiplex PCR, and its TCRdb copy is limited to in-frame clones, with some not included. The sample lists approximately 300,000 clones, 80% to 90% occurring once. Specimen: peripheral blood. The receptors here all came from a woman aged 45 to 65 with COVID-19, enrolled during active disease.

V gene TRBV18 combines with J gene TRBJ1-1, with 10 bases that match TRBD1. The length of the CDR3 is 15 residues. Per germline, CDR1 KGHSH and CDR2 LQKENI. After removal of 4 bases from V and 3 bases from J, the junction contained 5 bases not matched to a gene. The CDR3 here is CASSLAGTGDTEAFF. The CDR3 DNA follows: TGTGCCAGCTCACTAGCCGGGACAGGGGACACTGAAGCTTTCTTT.

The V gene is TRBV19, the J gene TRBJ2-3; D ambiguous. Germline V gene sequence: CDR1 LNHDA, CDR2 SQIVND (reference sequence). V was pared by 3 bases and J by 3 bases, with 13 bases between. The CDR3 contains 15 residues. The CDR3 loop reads CASSMGITRTDTQYF. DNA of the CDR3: TGTGCCAGTAGTATGGGCATCACCAGGACAGATACGCAGTATTTT.

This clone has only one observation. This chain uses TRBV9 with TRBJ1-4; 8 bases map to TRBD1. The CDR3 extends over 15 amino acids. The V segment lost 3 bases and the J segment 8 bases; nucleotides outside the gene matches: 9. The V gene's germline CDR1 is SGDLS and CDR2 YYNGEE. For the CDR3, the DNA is TGTGCCAGCAGCGCCGGACAGGGTTCTTACGAAAAACTGTTTTTT. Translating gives CASSAGQGSYEKLFF.

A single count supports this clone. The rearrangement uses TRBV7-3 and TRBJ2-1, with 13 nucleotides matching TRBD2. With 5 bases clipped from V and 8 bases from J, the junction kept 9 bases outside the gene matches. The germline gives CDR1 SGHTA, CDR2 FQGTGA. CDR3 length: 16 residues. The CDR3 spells CASSPRGTSGIHEQFF. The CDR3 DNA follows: TGTGCCAGCAGCCCCCGCGGGACTAGCGGGATACATGAGCAGTTCTTC.

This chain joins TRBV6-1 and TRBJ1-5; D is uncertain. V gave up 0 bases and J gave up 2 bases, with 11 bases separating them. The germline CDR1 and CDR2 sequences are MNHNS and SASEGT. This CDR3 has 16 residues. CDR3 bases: TGTGCCAGCAGTGAAGCGCGGGCAGTTGGCAATCAGCCCCAGCATTTT. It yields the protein CASSEARAVGNQPQHF.

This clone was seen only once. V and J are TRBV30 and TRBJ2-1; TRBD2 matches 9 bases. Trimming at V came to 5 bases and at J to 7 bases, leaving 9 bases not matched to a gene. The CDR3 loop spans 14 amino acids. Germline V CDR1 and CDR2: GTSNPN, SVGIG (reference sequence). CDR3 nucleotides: TGTGCCTGGCGAGCGGGAGGCATTGGGAATGAGCAGTTCTTC. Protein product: CAWRAGGIGNEQFF. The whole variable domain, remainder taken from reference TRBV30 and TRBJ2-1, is SQTIHQWPATLVQPVGSPLSLECTVEGTSNPNLYWYRQAAGRGLQLLFYSVGIGQISSEVPQNLSASRPQDRQFILSSKKLLLSDSGFYLCAWRAGGIGNEQFFGPGTRLTVL.

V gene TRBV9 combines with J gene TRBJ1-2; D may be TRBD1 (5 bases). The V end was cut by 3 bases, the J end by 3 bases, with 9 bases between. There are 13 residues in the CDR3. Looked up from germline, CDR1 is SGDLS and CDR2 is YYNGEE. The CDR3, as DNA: TGTGCCAGCAGCGCCAGGGTGGACTATGGCTACACCTTC. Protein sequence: CASSARVDYGYTF.

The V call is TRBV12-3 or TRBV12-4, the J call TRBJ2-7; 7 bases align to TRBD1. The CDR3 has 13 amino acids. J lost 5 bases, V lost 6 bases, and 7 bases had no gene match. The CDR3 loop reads CASRPRQGNEQYF. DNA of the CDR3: TGTGCCAGCAGACCTCGACAGGGAAACGAGCAGTACTTC.

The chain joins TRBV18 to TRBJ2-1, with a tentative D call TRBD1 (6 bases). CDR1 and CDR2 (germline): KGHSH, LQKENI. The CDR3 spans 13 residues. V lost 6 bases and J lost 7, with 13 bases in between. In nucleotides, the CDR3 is TGTGCCAGCTCCCAGGATAGGGGGAATGAGCAGTTCTTC. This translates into CASSQDRGNEQFF.